This entry concerns a single TCR beta chain. Its cognate antigen is unknown. The data stem from a study of graft-versus-host responses after intestinal transplantation. Study in general: Each recipient received a multivisceral, liver-intestinal, or isolated intestinal graft. All of the recipients had induction that used anti-thymocyte globulin, then tacrolimus and steroids for two to three years. Points from the study as a whole: GvH clonotypes were identified within recipient marrow, with a subset emerging first in ileum or blood. In patients with graft-donor T cell macrochimerism, allograft graft-versus-host to host-versus-graft clonal ratios were high.

Germline lookup yields CDR1 SQVTM and CDR2 ANQGSEA. The germline V and J ends were trimmed by 0 bases and 4 bases, with 21 bases remaining between them. The CDR3 is made up of 17 amino acids. The protocol was immunoSEQ multiplex PCR, while the TCRdb copy is restricted to in-frame clones and leaves out a portion. The table records over 55,000 clones, 75% to 90% of them present only once. The sequence derives from a human donor who was the organ donor for an intestinal transplant. The gene calls are TRBV29-1 and TRBJ1-2; weak D call: TRBD1 (5 bases). Material: unstimulated CD4+ T cells sorted from spleen or lymph node cells, obtained before transplant. In DNA, the CDR3 is TGCAGCGTTGAAGATCTACAGGCGGCAGGCTTGGGCTATGGCTACACCTTC. Translation gives CSVEDLQAAGLGYGYTF.